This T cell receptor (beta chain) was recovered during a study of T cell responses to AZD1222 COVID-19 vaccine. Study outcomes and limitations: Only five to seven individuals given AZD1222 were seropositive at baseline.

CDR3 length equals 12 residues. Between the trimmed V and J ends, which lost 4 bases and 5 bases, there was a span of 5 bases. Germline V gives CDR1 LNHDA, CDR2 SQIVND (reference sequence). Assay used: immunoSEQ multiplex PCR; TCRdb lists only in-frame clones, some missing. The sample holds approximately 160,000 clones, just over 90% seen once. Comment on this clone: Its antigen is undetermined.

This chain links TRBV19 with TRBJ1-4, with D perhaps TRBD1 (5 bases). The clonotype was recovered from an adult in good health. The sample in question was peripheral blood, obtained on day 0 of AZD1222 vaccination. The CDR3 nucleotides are TGTGCCAGTAGTAGGGGGAATGAAAAACTGTTTTTT. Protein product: CASSRGNEKLFF.